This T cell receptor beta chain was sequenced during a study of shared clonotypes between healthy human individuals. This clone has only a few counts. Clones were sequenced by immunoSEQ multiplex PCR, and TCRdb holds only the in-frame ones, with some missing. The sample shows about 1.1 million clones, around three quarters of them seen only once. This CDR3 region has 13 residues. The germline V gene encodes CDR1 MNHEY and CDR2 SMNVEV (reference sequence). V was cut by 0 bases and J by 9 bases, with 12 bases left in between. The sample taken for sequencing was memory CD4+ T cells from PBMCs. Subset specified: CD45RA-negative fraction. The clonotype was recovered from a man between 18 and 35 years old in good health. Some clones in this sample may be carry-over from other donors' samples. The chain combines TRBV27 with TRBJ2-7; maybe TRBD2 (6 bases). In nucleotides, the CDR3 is TGTGCCAGCAGTTTATCGTGGCGGGGTGGGCAGTACTTC. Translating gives CASSLSWRGGQYF.